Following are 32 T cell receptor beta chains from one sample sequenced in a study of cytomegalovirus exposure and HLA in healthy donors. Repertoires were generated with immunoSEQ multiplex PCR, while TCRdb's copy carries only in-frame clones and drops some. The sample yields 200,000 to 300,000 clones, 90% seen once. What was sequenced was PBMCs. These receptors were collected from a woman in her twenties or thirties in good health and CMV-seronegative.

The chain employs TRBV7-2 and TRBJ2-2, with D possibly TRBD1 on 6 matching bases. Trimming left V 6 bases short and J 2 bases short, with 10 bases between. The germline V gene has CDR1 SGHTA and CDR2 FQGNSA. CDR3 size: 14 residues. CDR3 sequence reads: CASSRGGNTGELFF. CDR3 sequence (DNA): TGTGCCAGCAGTAGAGGGGGTAACACCGGGGAGCTGTTTTTT.

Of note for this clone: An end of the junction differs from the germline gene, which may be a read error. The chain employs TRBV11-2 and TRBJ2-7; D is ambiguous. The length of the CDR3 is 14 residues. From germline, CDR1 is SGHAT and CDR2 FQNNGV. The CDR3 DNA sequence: TGTGCCAGCAGCTTACTGTGGGTCTCCAACGAGCAGTACTTC. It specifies CASSLLWVSNEQYF.

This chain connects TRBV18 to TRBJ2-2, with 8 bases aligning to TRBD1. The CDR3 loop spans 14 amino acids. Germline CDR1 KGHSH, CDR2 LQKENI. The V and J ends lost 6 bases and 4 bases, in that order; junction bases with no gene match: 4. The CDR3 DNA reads TGTGCCAGCTCCCTTGACAGGGGCACCGGGGAGCTGTTTTTT. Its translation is CASSLDRGTGELFF. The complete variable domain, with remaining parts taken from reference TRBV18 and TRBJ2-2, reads NAGVMQNPRHLVRRRGQEARLRCSPMKGHSHVYWYRQLPEEGLKFMVYLQKENIIDESGMPKERFSAEFPKEGPSILRIQQVVRGDSAAYFCASSLDRGTGELFFGEGSRLTVL.

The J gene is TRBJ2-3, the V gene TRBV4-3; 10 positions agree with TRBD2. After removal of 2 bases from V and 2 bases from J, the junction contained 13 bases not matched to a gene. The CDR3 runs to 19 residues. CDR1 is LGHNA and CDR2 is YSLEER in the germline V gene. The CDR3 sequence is CASSQRSLAGATYTDTQYF. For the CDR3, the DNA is TGCGCCAGCAGCCAACGGAGTCTAGCGGGAGCCACCTACACAGATACGCAGTATTTT.

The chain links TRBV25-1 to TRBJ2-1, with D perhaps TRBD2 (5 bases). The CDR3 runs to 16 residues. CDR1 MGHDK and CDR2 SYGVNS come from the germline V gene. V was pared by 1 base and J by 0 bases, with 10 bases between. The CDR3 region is CASSELDSRSYNEQFF. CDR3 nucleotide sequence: TGTGCCAGCAGTGAATTGGACTCCCGCTCCTACAATGAGCAGTTCTTC.

CDR3 in amino acids: CASSLVIVGPNTGELFF. The CDR3 DNA follows: TGTGCCAGCAGCTTAGTTATAGTCGGGCCGAACACCGGGGAGCTGTTTTTT. The V gene is TRBV7-2, the J gene TRBJ2-2; D is ambiguous. CDR1 and CDR2 (germline): SGHTA, FQGNSA. Trimming took off 1 base at V and 0 bases at J, with 12 bases between the two ends. The CDR3 spans 17 residues.

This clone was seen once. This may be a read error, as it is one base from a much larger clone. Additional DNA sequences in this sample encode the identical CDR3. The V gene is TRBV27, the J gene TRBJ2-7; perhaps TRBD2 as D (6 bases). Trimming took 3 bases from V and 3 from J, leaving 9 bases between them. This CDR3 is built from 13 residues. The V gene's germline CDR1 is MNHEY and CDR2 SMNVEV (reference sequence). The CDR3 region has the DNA TGTGCCAGCAGTTTGGGACTTGACTACGAGCAGTACTTC. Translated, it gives CASSLGLDYEQYF.

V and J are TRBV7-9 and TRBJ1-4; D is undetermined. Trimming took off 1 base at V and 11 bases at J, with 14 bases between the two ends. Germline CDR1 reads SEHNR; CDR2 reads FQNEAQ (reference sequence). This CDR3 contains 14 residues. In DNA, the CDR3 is TGTGCCAGCAGCTTAGACCTCGGGGTCGGGAAACTGTTTTTT. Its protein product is CASSLDLGVGKLFF.

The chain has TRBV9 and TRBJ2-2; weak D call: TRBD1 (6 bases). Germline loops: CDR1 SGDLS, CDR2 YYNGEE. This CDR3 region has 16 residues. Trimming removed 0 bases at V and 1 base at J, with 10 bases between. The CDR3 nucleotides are TGTGCCAGCAGCGTAGATGGCAGGGGGAACACCGGGGAGCTGTTTTTT. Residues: CASSVDGRGNTGELFF.

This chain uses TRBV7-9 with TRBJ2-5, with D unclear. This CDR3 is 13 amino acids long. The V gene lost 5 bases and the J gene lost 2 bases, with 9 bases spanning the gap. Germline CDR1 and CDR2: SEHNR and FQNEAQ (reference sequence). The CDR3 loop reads CASSPLFQETQYF. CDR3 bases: TGTGCCAGCAGCCCACTATTTCAAGAGACCCAGTACTTC.

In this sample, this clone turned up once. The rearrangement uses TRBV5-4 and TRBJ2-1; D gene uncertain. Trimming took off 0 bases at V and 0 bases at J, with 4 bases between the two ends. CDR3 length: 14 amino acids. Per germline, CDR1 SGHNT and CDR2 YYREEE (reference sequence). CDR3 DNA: TGTGCCAGCAGCTTGGAAAGCTCCTACAATGAGCAGTTCTTC. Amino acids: CASSLESSYNEQFF.

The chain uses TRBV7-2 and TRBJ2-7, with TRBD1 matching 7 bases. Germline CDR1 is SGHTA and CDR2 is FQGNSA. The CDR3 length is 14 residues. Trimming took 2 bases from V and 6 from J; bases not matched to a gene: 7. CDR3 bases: TGTGCCAGCAGCTTAAGGGACAGCTTTTCCGAGCAGTACTTC. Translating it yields CASSLRDSFSEQYF.

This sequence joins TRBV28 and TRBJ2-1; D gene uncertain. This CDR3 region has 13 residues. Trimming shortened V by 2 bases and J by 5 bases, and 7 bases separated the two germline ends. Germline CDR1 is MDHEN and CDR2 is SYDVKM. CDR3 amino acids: CASSLGSHNEQFF. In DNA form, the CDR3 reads TGTGCCAGCAGTTTAGGTTCACACAATGAGCAGTTCTTC.

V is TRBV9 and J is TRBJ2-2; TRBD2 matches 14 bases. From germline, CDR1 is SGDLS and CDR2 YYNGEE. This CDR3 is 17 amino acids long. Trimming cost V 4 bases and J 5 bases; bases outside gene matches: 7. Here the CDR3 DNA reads TGTGCCAGCAGCTTGGGACTAGCGGGAGTAGGGACCGGGGAGCTGTTTTTT. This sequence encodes CASSLGLAGVGTGELFF.

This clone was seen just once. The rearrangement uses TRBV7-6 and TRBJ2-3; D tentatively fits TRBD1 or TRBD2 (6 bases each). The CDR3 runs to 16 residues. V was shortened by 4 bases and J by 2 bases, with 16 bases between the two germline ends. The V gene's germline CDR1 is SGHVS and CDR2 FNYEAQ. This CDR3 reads CASSSPGAGDTDTQYF. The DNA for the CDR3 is TGTGCCAGCAGCTCCCCGGGGGCAGGGGACACAGATACGCAGTATTTT.

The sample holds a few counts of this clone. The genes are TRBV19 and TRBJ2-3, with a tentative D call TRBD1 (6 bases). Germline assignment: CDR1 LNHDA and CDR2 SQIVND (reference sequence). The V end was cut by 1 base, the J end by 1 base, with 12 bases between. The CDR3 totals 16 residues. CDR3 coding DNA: TGTGCCAGTAGTATAGTCAGGGGAGAAGGCACAGATACGCAGTATTTT. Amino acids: CASSIVRGEGTDTQYF.

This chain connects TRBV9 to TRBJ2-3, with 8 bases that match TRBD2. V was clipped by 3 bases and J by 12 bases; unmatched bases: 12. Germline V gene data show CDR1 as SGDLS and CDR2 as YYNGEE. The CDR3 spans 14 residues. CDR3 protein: CASSDLNSGRTQYF. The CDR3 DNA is TGTGCCAGCAGCGATCTAAACAGCGGGAGAACCCAGTATTTT.

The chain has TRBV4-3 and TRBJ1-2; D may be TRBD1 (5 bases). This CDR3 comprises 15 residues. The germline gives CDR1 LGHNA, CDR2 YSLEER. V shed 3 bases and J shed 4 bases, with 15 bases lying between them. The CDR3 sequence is CASSQAQAKSYGYTF. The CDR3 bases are TGCGCCAGCAGCCAGGCACAGGCCAAGAGCTATGGCTACACCTTC.

CDR3 DNA: TGTGCCAGCAGCTTTGGGGACAGAGATTCCTACGAGCAGTACTTC. Protein sequence: CASSFGDRDSYEQYF. The rearrangement joins TRBV13 to TRBJ2-7; 7 bases fit TRBD1. Trimming at V came to 3 bases and at J to 1 base, leaving 6 bases not matched to a gene. The CDR3 length is 15 residues. The germline gives CDR1 PRHDT, CDR2 FYEKMQ (reference sequence).

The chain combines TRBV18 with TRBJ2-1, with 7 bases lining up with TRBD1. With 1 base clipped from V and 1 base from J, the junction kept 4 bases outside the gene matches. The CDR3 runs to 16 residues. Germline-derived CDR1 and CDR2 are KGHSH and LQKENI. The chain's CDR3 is CASSPQRGRSYNEQFF. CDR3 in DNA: TGTGCCAGCTCACCACAAAGGGGGCGATCCTACAATGAGCAGTTCTTC.

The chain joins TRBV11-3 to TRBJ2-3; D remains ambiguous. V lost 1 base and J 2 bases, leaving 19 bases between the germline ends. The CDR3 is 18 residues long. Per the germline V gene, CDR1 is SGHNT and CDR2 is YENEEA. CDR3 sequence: CASSLGRTRRSTTDTQYF. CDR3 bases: TGTGCCAGCAGCTTAGGGCGGACGCGACGGAGCACCACAGATACGCAGTATTTT.

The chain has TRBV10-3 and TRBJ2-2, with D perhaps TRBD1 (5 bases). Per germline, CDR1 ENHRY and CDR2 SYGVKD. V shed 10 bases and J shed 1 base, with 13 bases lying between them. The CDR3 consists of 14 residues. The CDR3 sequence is CATKGAVNTGELFF. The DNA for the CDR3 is TGTGCCACTAAAGGGGCAGTGAACACCGGGGAGCTGTTTTTT.

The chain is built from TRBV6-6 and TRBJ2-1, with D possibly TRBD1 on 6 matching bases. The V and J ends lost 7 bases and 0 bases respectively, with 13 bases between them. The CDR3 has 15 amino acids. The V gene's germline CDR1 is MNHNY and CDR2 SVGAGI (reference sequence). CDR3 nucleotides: TGTGCCAGCACCGCGGACAGTAGCTCCTACAATGAGCAGTTCTTC. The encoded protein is CASTADSSSYNEQFF.

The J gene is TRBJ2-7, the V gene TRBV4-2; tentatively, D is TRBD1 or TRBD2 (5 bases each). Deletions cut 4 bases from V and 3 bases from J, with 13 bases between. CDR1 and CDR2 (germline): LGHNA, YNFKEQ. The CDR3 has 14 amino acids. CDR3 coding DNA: TGTGCCAGCAGCCCGGGACGAGCTAACTACGAGCAGTACTTC. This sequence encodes CASSPGRANYEQYF.

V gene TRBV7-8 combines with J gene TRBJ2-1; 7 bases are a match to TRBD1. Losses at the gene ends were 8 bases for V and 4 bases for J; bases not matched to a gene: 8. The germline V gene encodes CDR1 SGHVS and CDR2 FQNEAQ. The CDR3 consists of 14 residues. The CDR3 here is CASGWAGGYNEQFF. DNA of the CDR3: TGTGCCAGCGGGTGGGCAGGGGGATACAATGAGCAGTTCTTC.

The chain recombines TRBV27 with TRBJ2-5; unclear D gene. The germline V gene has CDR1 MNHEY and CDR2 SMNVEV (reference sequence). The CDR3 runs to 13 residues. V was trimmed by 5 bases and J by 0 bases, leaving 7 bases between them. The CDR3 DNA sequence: TGTGCCAGCAGTCCGGGTTACCAAGAGACCCAGTACTTC. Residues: CASSPGYQETQYF.

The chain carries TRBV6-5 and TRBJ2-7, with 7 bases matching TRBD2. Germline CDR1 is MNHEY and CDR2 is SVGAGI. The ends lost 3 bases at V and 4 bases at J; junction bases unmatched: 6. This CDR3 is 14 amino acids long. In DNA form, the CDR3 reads TGTGCCAGCAGTTATGGGGGGGGAGGGTACGAGCAGTACTTC. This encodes CASSYGGGGYEQYF.

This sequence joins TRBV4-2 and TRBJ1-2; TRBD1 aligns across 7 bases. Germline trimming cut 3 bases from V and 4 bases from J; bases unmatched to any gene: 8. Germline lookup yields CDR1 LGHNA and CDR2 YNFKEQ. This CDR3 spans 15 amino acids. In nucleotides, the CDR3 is TGTGCCAGCAGCCAGGAATGGGGACAGACCTATGGCTACACCTTC. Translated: CASSQEWGQTYGYTF.

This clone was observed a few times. The CDR3 nucleotides are TGCAGCGTTGAGTCAGATACGCAGTATTTT. Its protein is CSVESDTQYF. V is TRBV29-1 and J is TRBJ2-3; D not resolved. CDR3 length: 10 residues. Looked up from germline, CDR1 is SQVTM and CDR2 is ANQGSEA. The ends were cut back, 3 bases at V and 4 bases at J, with 2 bases in the middle.

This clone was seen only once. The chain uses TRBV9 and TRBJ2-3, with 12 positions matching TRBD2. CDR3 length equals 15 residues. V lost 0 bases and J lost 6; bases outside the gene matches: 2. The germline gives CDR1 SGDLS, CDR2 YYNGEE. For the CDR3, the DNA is TGTGCCAGCAGCGTAGGGACTAGCGGGATGGATACGCAGTATTTT. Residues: CASSVGTSGMDTQYF.

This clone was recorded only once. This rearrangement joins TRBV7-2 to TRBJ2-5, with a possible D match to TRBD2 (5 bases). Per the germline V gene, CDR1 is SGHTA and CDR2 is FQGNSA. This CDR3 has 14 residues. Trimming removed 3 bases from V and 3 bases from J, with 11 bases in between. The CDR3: CASSFVLVKETQYF. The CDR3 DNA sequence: TGTGCCAGCAGCTTTGTACTAGTGAAAGAGACCCAGTACTTC.

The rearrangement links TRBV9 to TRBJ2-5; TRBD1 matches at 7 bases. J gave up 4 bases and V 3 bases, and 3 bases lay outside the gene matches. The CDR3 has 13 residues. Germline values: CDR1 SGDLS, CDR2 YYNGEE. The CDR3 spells CASSAQGVETQYF. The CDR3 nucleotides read TGTGCCAGCAGCGCGCAGGGGGTAGAGACCCAGTACTTC.